This T cell receptor beta chain was obtained from a study of cytomegalovirus exposure and HLA in healthy donors. PCR involved 60 Vbeta and 13 Jbeta primers. Generated by immunoSEQ multiplex PCR, the TCRdb table keeps only in-frame clones and is missing some. The sample consists of 55,000 to 75,000 clones, roughly 80% of them appearing once. In the case of this clone: Its cognate antigen is unknown.

The CDR3 spans 15 residues. The germline V and J ends were trimmed by 0 bases and 1 base, with 10 bases remaining between them. The germline CDR1 and CDR2 sequences are SGHRS and YFSETQ. Study results and limitations: Trimming of TCR beta V- and J-genes showed a link, identified in a later analysis, to a missense DCLRE1C variant.

V and J are TRBV5-1 and TRBJ2-5; TRBD1 is a possible D gene (6 bases). Specimen: PBMCs. This clonotype originated in a woman aged 25 to 45 in good health and CMV-seropositive. Here the CDR3 reads CASSLEHRVQETQYF. The CDR3 coding sequence is TGCGCCAGCAGCTTGGAGCACAGGGTCCAAGAGACCCAGTACTTC.